This T cell receptor (beta chain) was identified during a study of CXCR4 blockade with PD-1 therapy in pancreatic cancer. Regarding the study as a whole: Without paired alpha-beta data, shared specificity of dominant clones is unconfirmed. Tumor clonality averaged roughly 0.15 versus 0.05 in healthy blood, not predicting survival. More frequent amino acid clones had more nucleotide rearrangements, suggesting convergent selection.

These archived tumors were resected from patients never given neoadjuvant therapy beforehand. Method: immunoSEQ multiplex PCR; TCRdb's copy keeps in-frame clones and lacks some. The data contain about 8,100 clones, under 60% of them singletons. V was trimmed by 2 bases and J by 11 bases, leaving 10 bases between them. This CDR3 spans 13 amino acids. Looked up from germline, CDR1 is SGHDN and CDR2 is FVKESK. On this clone itself: Its antigen is undetermined.

The receptor was isolated from a human donor with pancreatic ductal adenocarcinoma. The specimen sequenced was tumor tissue. This sequence joins TRBV14 and TRBJ1-6; a possible D gene is TRBD1 (5 bases). The CDR3 region is CASSQFRGAPLHF. CDR3 DNA: TGTGCCAGCAGCCAATTCCGGGGGGCACCCCTCCACTTT.